This TCR beta chain comes out of a study of T-cell memory formation after mild COVID-19. Study-wide background: TCR clusters largely stayed donor specific.

Germline CDR1 and CDR2: LGHNA and YSLEER. CDR3 length equals 16 residues. V lost 5 bases, J lost 8 bases, and 10 bases stayed unmatched. To note about this clonotype: Its antigen is still unknown.

TCR alpha and TCR beta cDNA libraries carrying sample barcodes and UMIs were produced by 5'RACE using constant-segment primers. MiXCR was run by TCRdb on the 5' RACE reads, yielding one entry per CDR3 protein. Of around 260,000 distinct CDR3 sequences in the sample, about 17% are singletons; the top ten hold around 23%. Study-wide findings and caveats: CD4+ contracting clones were found mainly in CM and EM, and CD8+ ones in EMRA. Later expanders leaned CD4+, whereas clones that contracted between day 15 and 85 were balanced CD4/CD8.

Sequencing was done on a sample of PBMCs or a T cell subset sorted from them (not recorded which). The V gene is TRBV4-3, the J gene TRBJ2-1; 12 bases agree with TRBD1. The TCR comes from a man between 18 and 35 years old who had mild COVID-19 (a few samples of this study predate the infection). Cell type and time point are not known. The CDR3: CASSYPGTGGRDEQFF. The DNA for the CDR3 is TGCGCCAGCAGCTACCCCGGGACAGGGGGCAGGGATGAGCAGTTCTTC.